The 20 T cell receptor beta chains below come from one sample, sequenced in a study of cytomegalovirus exposure and HLA in healthy donors (dated 2017 in TCRdb). Libraries were built with the immunoSEQ multiplex PCR assay. For the multiplex PCR, a mixture combining 60 forward primers for TCR Vbeta segments and 13 reverse primers for TCR Jbeta segments was used. In TCRdb, the immuneACCESS table is reduced to in-frame sequences with V and J assigned. These tables do not hold every clone; where another copy was compared, an unresolved V gene accounts for under half, and the others remain unexplained. Counted in this sample were about 70,000 clones; around 80% of them appeared once. The ten largest make up 2.5% to 3.5% of the sample. Sample: PBMCs. The origin of the receptors is a girl aged 10 to 17 in good health and CMV-seropositive.

V gene TRBV27 combines with J gene TRBJ1-1; D not certain. The V gene lost 6 bases and the J gene lost 4 bases, with 9 bases spanning the gap. The CDR3 spans 12 residues. Per the germline V gene, CDR1 is MNHEY and CDR2 is SMNVEV (reference sequence). CDR3 bases: TGTGCCAGCAGCTCCCGGGGCACTGAAGCTTTCTTT. It encodes CASSSRGTEAFF.

Here the CDR3 reads CASSLAQGSTEQYF. The DNA of the CDR3 is TGCGCCAGCAGCTTGGCGCAGGGAAGTACCGAGCAGTACTTC. The V and J genes are TRBV5-1 and TRBJ2-7; D perhaps matches TRBD1 (5 bases). The length of the CDR3 is 14 residues. The germline gives CDR1 SGHRS, CDR2 YFSETQ. The V and J ends lost 0 bases and 6 bases respectively, with 13 bases between them.

This clone was detected once. The chain employs TRBV28 and TRBJ2-3, with TRBD1 identical over 10 bases. Trimming cost V 8 bases and J 4 bases; bases outside gene matches: 3. The CDR3 is 13 residues long. CDR1 MDHEN and CDR2 SYDVKM come from the germline V gene. The CDR3 protein is CASFDRGPDTQYF. CDR3 sequence (DNA): TGTGCCAGCTTCGACAGGGGGCCAGATACGCAGTATTTT.

This clone was recorded once. The chain is built from TRBV30 and TRBJ2-5; perhaps TRBD2 as D (6 bases). The CDR3 runs 14 residues. Trimming pared 0 bases from V and 9 bases from J, leaving 17 bases between. From germline, CDR1 is GTSNPN and CDR2 SVGIG (reference sequence). The CDR3 protein is CAWSVHPPRGSQYF. CDR3 bases: TGTGCCTGGAGTGTCCATCCCCCGCGGGGATCCCAGTACTTC.

V gene TRBV7-8 combines with J gene TRBJ2-5; TRBD2 might be the D (7 bases). CDR3 length: 15 amino acids. CDR1 is SGHVS and CDR2 is FQNEAQ in the germline V gene. The V end was cut by 4 bases, the J end by 4 bases, with 16 bases between. The CDR3 coding sequence is TGTGCCAGCAGCTGGAGGGGGGGGCGCGGAGAGACCCAGTACTTC. It codes for CASSWRGGRGETQYF.

This clone was detected a few times. V is TRBV6-1 and J is TRBJ1-1; possible D gene TRBD1, 5 bases. CDR1 is MNHNS, CDR2 SASEGT, per germline. This CDR3 is 13 amino acids long. V lost 4 bases and J lost 2, with 8 bases in between. CDR3 amino acids: CASSGQINTEAFF. As DNA, the CDR3 is TGTGCCAGCAGTGGACAGATTAACACTGAAGCTTTCTTT.

This clone was counted a few times. This chain links TRBV25-1 with TRBJ2-3, with D perhaps TRBD2 (5 bases). The CDR3 loop spans 14 amino acids. Trimming pared 3 bases from V and 6 bases from J, leaving 13 bases between. The V gene's germline CDR1 is MGHDK and CDR2 SYGVNS. Here the CDR3 DNA reads TGTGCCAGCAGTGACTTCTACCGAGGGGATACGCAGTATTTT. Translated, it gives CASSDFYRGDTQYF.

This clone was counted once. The genes are TRBV5-4 and TRBJ2-4; D possibly corresponds to TRBD1 (6 bases). V was trimmed by 2 bases and J by 4 bases, leaving 10 bases between them. The germline V gene encodes CDR1 SGHNT and CDR2 YYREEE (reference sequence). The CDR3 is 14 residues long. CDR3 nucleotides: TGTGCCAGCAGCTTTACAGGGAAAAAAAACATTCAGTACTTC. This encodes CASSFTGKKNIQYF.

The chain combines TRBV9 with TRBJ2-5, with D perhaps TRBD2 (5 bases). Per germline, CDR1 SGDLS and CDR2 YYNGEE. The CDR3 runs to 14 residues. Trimming stripped 0 bases from V and 5 bases from J, with 11 bases between. CDR3 amino acids: CASSVGEFWETQYF. Written as DNA, the CDR3 is TGTGCCAGCAGCGTAGGGGAGTTTTGGGAGACCCAGTACTTC.

This clone occurred a few times. The chain is built from TRBV6-5 and TRBJ1-1; weak D call: TRBD1 (5 bases). Germline V gives CDR1 MNHEY, CDR2 SVGAGI. V lost 2 bases, J lost 0 bases, and 10 bases lay in between. The CDR3 has 15 amino acids. For the CDR3, the DNA is TGTGCCAGCAGTTACGGCGGCAGGGTGAACACTGAAGCTTTCTTT. Protein sequence: CASSYGGRVNTEAFF.

The chain is built from TRBV18 and TRBJ1-6, with D perhaps TRBD1 (5 bases). CDR3 size: 15 residues. V shed 1 base and J shed 8 bases, with 12 bases lying between them. Germline CDR1 KGHSH, CDR2 LQKENI. This chain's CDR3 is CASSPRNRGDSPLHF. CDR3 coding DNA: TGTGCCAGCTCACCACGGAATAGGGGTGATTCACCCCTCCACTTT. Combining the CDR3 with reference TRBV18 and TRBJ1-6 gives the whole variable domain NAGVMQNPRHLVRRRGQEARLRCSPMKGHSHVYWYRQLPEEGLKFMVYLQKENIIDESGMPKERFSAEFPKEGPSILRIQQVVRGDSAAYFCASSPRNRGDSPLHFGNGTRLTVT.

The J gene is TRBJ2-7, the V gene TRBV28, with 9 positions matching TRBD2. The germline V gene encodes CDR1 MDHEN and CDR2 SYDVKM. With 7 bases clipped from V and 3 bases from J, the junction kept 7 bases outside the gene matches. This CDR3 contains 14 residues. The DNA for the CDR3 is TGTGCCAGCACCCCGGGACTAGCCGACTACGAGCAGTACTTC. This sequence encodes CASTPGLADYEQYF.

The rearrangement links TRBV4-1 to TRBJ2-1; maybe TRBD2 (7 bases). The CDR3 has 15 residues. V was shortened by 4 bases and J by 9 bases, with 19 bases between the two germline ends. CDR1 MGHRA and CDR2 YSYEKL come from the germline V gene. As DNA, the CDR3 is TGCGCCAGCAGCCCTCCCTCCGGGGGGCGGAGTGAGCAGTTCTTC. This codes for CASSPPSGGRSEQFF.

This clone was counted a few times. The chain couples TRBV6-1 to TRBJ2-7, with D possibly being TRBD2 (5 bases). Germline V gives CDR1 MNHNS, CDR2 SASEGT. This CDR3 has 15 residues. The ends were cut back, 3 bases at V and 1 base at J, with 13 bases in the middle. CDR3 sequence: CASSDEGFLSYEQYF. Written as DNA, the CDR3 is TGTGCCAGCAGTGACGAGGGATTTCTTTCCTACGAGCAGTACTTC.

This clone was seen more than once but under ten times. The chain is built from TRBV18 and TRBJ1-1; 9 bases fit TRBD1. The V gene end was trimmed by 5 bases and the J gene end by 10 bases; junction bases not matched to a gene: 5. Germline values: CDR1 KGHSH, CDR2 LQKENI. The CDR3 totals 12 residues. The CDR3 bases are TGTGCCAGCTCAGGACAGGGGTATGCAGCTTTCTTT. This encodes CASSGQGYAAFF.

This rearrangement joins TRBV23-1 to TRBJ1-4; D not certain. TRBV23-1 is annotated as an ORF whose role is uncertain. V was trimmed by 4 bases and J by 8 bases, leaving 14 bases between them. The CDR3 runs 14 residues. The CDR3 region is CASSLLRGVEKLFF. The CDR3, as DNA: TGCGCCAGCAGTCTCCTCCGGGGTGTGGAAAAACTGTTTTTT.

This clone was seen a single time. The chain combines TRBV7-6 with TRBJ2-2, with D perhaps matching TRBD1 (6 bases). The CDR3 covers 15 residues. The germline CDR1 and CDR2 sequences are SGHVS and FNYEAQ. Trimming cost V 4 bases and J 0 bases, with 9 bases left between them. The CDR3 protein is CASSSDSSNTGELFF. CDR3 sequence (DNA): TGTGCCAGCAGCTCGGACAGCTCGAACACCGGGGAGCTGTTTTTT. The full variable domain, its missing parts supplied by reference TRBV7-6 and TRBJ2-2, is GAGVSQSPRYKVTKRGQDVALRCDPISGHVSLYWYRQALGQGPEFLTYFNYEAQQDKSGLPNDRFSAERPEGSISTLTIQRTEQRDSAMYRCASSSDSSNTGELFFGEGSRLTVL.

The chain carries TRBV28 and TRBJ1-5; 7 bases agree with TRBD1. CDR3 length: 15 residues. CDR1 is MDHEN, CDR2 SYDVKM, per germline. V lost 11 bases to trimming and J lost 4 bases; unmatched junction nucleotides: 14. The CDR3 protein is CAGGNWTGENQPQHF. The CDR3 DNA is TGTGCCGGGGGAAACTGGACAGGAGAAAATCAGCCCCAGCATTTT.

This chain uses TRBV18 with TRBJ1-1; no clear D gene. CDR1 and CDR2 (germline): KGHSH, LQKENI. V lost 3 bases to trimming and J lost 4 bases, with 9 bases between them. The CDR3 loop spans 13 amino acids. The CDR3 DNA sequence: TGTGCCAGCTCACCCCCCGGTCCCACTGAAGCTTTCTTT. Amino acid sequence: CASSPPGPTEAFF.

This clone was detected once. The chain employs TRBV20-1 and TRBJ2-1, with D maybe TRBD2 (5 bases). This CDR3 contains 10 residues. V gave up 5 bases and J gave up 10 bases, with 9 bases separating them. CDR1 is DFQATT and CDR2 is SNEGSKA in the germline V gene (reference sequence). In DNA form, the CDR3 reads TGCAGTGCTTCGGGAAAGGAGCAGTTCTTC. It encodes CSASGKEQFF.